This passage covers 25 T cell receptor beta chains from one sample sequenced in a study of T cell responses to AZD1222 COVID-19 vaccine. This table comes from immunoSEQ multiplex PCR, and its TCRdb copy is limited to in-frame clones, with some not included. The sample carries more than 95,000 clones, around 90% recorded once. This specimen was peripheral blood, taken on day 0 of AZD1222 vaccination. These receptors were taken from an adult in good health.

The chain joins TRBV4-3 to TRBJ2-3; 7 nucleotides agree with TRBD2. The germline CDR1 and CDR2 sequences are LGHNA and YSLEER. The CDR3 consists of 15 residues. V was pared by 4 bases and J by 1 base, with 5 bases of the junction left unmatched. As DNA, the CDR3 is TGCGCCAGCAGCCCTAGGACTAGGGGCACAGATACGCAGTATTTT. It translates to CASSPRTRGTDTQYF.

V usage is TRBV2 and J usage is TRBJ2-7; D remains unclear. Germline V gene sequence: CDR1 SNHLY, CDR2 FYNNEI. V lost 7 bases and J 1 base, leaving 5 bases between the germline ends. CDR3 length: 11 residues. The CDR3 sequence is CASTLSYEQYF. CDR3 coding DNA: TGTGCCAGCACCCTATCCTACGAGCAGTACTTC.

This chain links TRBV19 with TRBJ1-6; possible D gene TRBD1, 5 bases. The CDR3 runs to 16 residues. Germline lookup yields CDR1 LNHDA and CDR2 SQIVND (reference sequence). Trimming removed 3 bases at V and 7 bases at J, with 16 bases between. The chain's CDR3 is CASSIPYGRGNSPLHF. The CDR3 region has the DNA TGTGCCAGTAGTATCCCGTACGGACGGGGGAATTCACCCCTCCACTTT. Together with reference TRBV19 and TRBJ1-6, the CDR3 gives the full variable domain: DGGITQSPKYLFRKEGQNVTLSCEQNLNHDAMYWYRQDPGQGLRLIYYSQIVNDFQKGDIAEGYSVSREKKESFPLTVTSAQKNPTAFYLCASSIPYGRGNSPLHFGNGTRLTVT.

The chain recombines TRBV4-2 with TRBJ2-7, with TRBD2 identical over 7 bases. CDR1 is LGHNA, CDR2 YNFKEQ, per germline. This CDR3 has 15 amino acids. V was clipped by 0 bases and J by 3 bases; unmatched bases: 5. The CDR3 bases are TGTGCCAGCAGCCAAGATCTGCGGGAGATCTACGAGCAGTACTTC. Its translation is CASSQDLREIYEQYF.

This chain connects TRBV7-6 to TRBJ1-1; D is unresolved. Trimming stripped 5 bases from V and 0 bases from J, with 13 bases between. The CDR3 spans 15 residues. In germline, CDR1 is SGHVS, CDR2 FNYEAQ. This CDR3 reads CASSPFEVLNTEAFF. The CDR3 DNA is TGTGCCAGCAGCCCCTTTGAGGTTCTGAACACTGAAGCTTTCTTT.

The rearrangement links TRBV4-3 to TRBJ1-4, with no clear D. Trimming removed 0 bases at V and 7 bases at J, with 12 bases between. The CDR3 spans 15 residues. The germline V gene encodes CDR1 LGHNA and CDR2 YSLEER. The CDR3 nucleotides are TGCGCCAGCAGCCAAGATCGGGCAGTAAGTGAAAAACTGTTTTTT. It encodes CASSQDRAVSEKLFF.

The chain couples TRBV5-6 to TRBJ2-3; possibly TRBD2 for D (6 bases). V was clipped by 9 bases and J by 2 bases, with 16 bases between them. The V gene's germline CDR1 is SGHDT and CDR2 YYEEEE. The CDR3 runs to 14 residues. The CDR3 region is CATTYGGLTDTQYF. Here the CDR3 DNA reads TGTGCCACTACTTACGGGGGTCTCACAGATACGCAGTATTTT.

The J gene is TRBJ1-1, the V gene TRBV28, with unresolved D. V gave up 8 bases and J gave up 3 bases, with 13 bases separating them. Germline CDR1 and CDR2: MDHEN and SYDVKM. The CDR3 is made up of 13 amino acids. CDR3 coding DNA: TGTGCCAGCCACACCGCGCTGGACACTGAAGCTTTCTTT. It codes for CASHTALDTEAFF.

This clone was observed once. The V and J genes are TRBV7-2 and TRBJ2-7, with D possibly matching TRBD1 (6 bases). The germline V gene has CDR1 SGHTA and CDR2 FQGNSA. Trimming stripped 3 bases from V and 2 bases from J, with 17 bases between. The CDR3 totals 16 residues. The CDR3 DNA reads TGTGCCAGCAGCTTGATCGTCGGCAGGGGAGCCTACGAGCAGTACTTC. Amino acid sequence: CASSLIVGRGAYEQYF. The complete variable domain, with remaining parts taken from reference TRBV7-2 and TRBJ2-7, reads GAGVSQSPSNKVTEKGKDVELRCDPISGHTALYWYRQSLGQGLEFLIYFQGNSAPDKSGLPSDRFSAERTGGSVSTLTIQRTQQEDSAVYLCASSLIVGRGAYEQYFGPGTRLTVT.

The V gene is TRBV11-3, the J gene TRBJ1-3; D is perhaps TRBD1 (6 bases). Trimming removed 3 bases from V and 2 bases from J, with 14 bases in between. Looked up from germline, CDR1 is SGHNT and CDR2 is YENEEA. CDR3 length equals 16 residues. This CDR3 reads CASSLVAGVAGNTIYF. The CDR3 nucleotides are TGTGCCAGCAGCTTGGTCGCAGGGGTAGCTGGAAACACCATATATTTT. Filled out from reference TRBV11-3 and TRBJ1-3, the complete variable domain reads EAGVVQSPRYKIIEKKQPVAFWCNPISGHNTLYWYLQNLGQGPELLIRYENEEAVDDSQLPKDRFSAERLKGVDSTLKIQPAELGDSAVYLCASSLVAGVAGNTIYFGEGSWLTVV.

The chain links TRBV6-2 or TRBV6-3 to TRBJ2-7; weak D call: TRBD2 (6 bases). Trimming took off 5 bases at V and 2 bases at J, with 10 bases between the two ends. The CDR3 is made up of 13 amino acids. Germline loops: CDR1 MNHEY, CDR2 SVGEGT. In DNA form, the CDR3 reads TGTGCCAGCAGTCGGGAGTCCCCCTACGAGCAGTACTTC. Encoded protein: CASSRESPYEQYF.

The chain combines TRBV6-6 with TRBJ2-7; D perhaps matches TRBD2 (6 bases). V shed 4 bases and J shed 6 bases, with 10 bases lying between them. This CDR3 is 12 amino acids long. In germline, CDR1 is MNHNY, CDR2 SVGAGI (reference sequence). The CDR3 is CASSWTTSEQYF. The CDR3 DNA follows: TGTGCCAGCAGTTGGACGACTAGCGAGCAGTACTTC.

In this sample, this clone turned up a few times. V usage is TRBV5-4 and J usage is TRBJ1-2, with 8 bases fitting TRBD1. This CDR3 has 14 residues. Germline lookup yields CDR1 SGHNT and CDR2 YYREEE (reference sequence). V lost 4 bases and J lost 4; bases outside the gene matches: 6. The DNA of the CDR3 is TGTGCCAGCAGCCCCGACAGGGGAACCTATGGCTACACCTTC. It translates to CASSPDRGTYGYTF. Variable domain in full (rest from reference TRBV5-4 and TRBJ1-2): ETGVTQSPTHLIKTRGQQVTLRCSSQSGHNTVSWYQQALGQGPQFIFQYYREEENGRGNFPPRFSGLQFPNYSSELNVNALELDDSALYLCASSPDRGTYGYTFGSGTRLTVV.

This chain joins TRBV13 and TRBJ2-3; 7 positions match TRBD1. Germline-derived CDR1 and CDR2 are PRHDT and FYEKMQ (reference sequence). With V trimmed by 5 bases and J by 9 bases, 8 bases remained unmatched. The CDR3 is 13 residues long. CDR3 nucleotide sequence: TGTGCCAGCAGCCCCGACAGGGAAGGGACGCAGTATTTT. Residues: CASSPDREGTQYF.

The chain uses TRBV7-9 and TRBJ2-7; 10 positions agree with TRBD2. The CDR3 has 15 amino acids. The germline gives CDR1 SEHNR, CDR2 FQNEAQ (reference sequence). V shed 1 base and J 2 bases; nucleotides not matched to a gene: 2. For the CDR3, the DNA is TGTGCCAGCAGCTTAGTAGCGGGAGGCACCTACGAGCAGTACTTC. Its protein is CASSLVAGGTYEQYF.

This clone was counted only a few times. The J gene is TRBJ2-1, the V gene TRBV5-1; tentative D call: TRBD1 (5 bases). Trimming took 1 base from V and 5 from J, leaving 13 bases between them. From germline, CDR1 is SGHRS and CDR2 YFSETQ. This CDR3 region has 15 residues. Here the CDR3 reads CASSLISGSHNEQFF. The CDR3 DNA sequence: TGCGCCAGCAGCTTGATTTCAGGGTCCCACAATGAGCAGTTCTTC.

This clone was counted once. The J gene is TRBJ2-5, the V gene TRBV5-4, with no clear D. The CDR3 is 15 residues long. Trimming left V 4 bases short and J 4 bases short, with 17 bases between. Germline CDR1 reads SGHNT; CDR2 reads YYREEE (reference sequence). The CDR3 loop is CASSELGGRGETQYF. The CDR3 region has the DNA TGTGCCAGCAGCGAACTCGGTGGCCGAGGAGAGACCCAGTACTTC.

This rearrangement joins TRBV19 to TRBJ2-4, with no clear D. CDR3 length equals 16 residues. Deletions cut 1 base from V and 1 base from J, with 11 bases between. Germline V CDR1 and CDR2: LNHDA, SQIVND (reference sequence). The CDR3 here is CASSIGQRSAKNIQYF. The CDR3 DNA sequence: TGTGCCAGTAGTATAGGTCAGAGATCGGCCAAAAACATTCAGTACTTC. Looking up the rest from reference TRBV19 and TRBJ2-4 gives the full variable domain: DGGITQSPKYLFRKEGQNVTLSCEQNLNHDAMYWYRQDPGQGLRLIYYSQIVNDFQKGDIAEGYSVSREKKESFPLTVTSAQKNPTAFYLCASSIGQRSAKNIQYFGAGTRLSVL.

The chain employs TRBV28 and TRBJ2-3, with D perhaps matching TRBD1 (6 bases). This CDR3 has 13 residues. Trimming stripped 5 bases from V and 0 bases from J, with 6 bases between. Germline V gives CDR1 MDHEN, CDR2 SYDVKM. The chain's CDR3 is CASSRGSTDTQYF. As DNA, the CDR3 is TGTGCCAGCAGTAGGGGGAGCACAGATACGCAGTATTTT.

The V and J genes are TRBV27 and TRBJ1-1; D gene ambiguous. This CDR3 contains 14 residues. Germline loops: CDR1 MNHEY, CDR2 SMNVEV (reference sequence). With 4 bases removed from V and 5 bases from J, the gap between germline ends came to 14 bases. CDR3 amino acids: CASSSLWEGTEAFF. CDR3 DNA: TGTGCCAGCAGTTCGTTGTGGGAAGGTACTGAAGCTTTCTTT.

The rearrangement joins TRBV5-1 to TRBJ2-7; 9 bases fit TRBD2. The CDR3 is 20 amino acids. The J segment lost 5 bases and the V segment lost 1 base, leaving 22 bases of the junction unmatched. Per the germline V gene, CDR1 is SGHRS and CDR2 is YFSETQ. The CDR3 nucleotides read TGCGCCAGCAGCTTGTATTCGGTCGCCGGGAATAGCGGGAGTCTCAACGAGCAGTACTTC. Protein sequence: CASSLYSVAGNSGSLNEQYF. Full variable domain (missing parts from reference TRBV5-1 and TRBJ2-7): KAGVTQTPRYLIKTRGQQVTLSCSPISGHRSVSWYQQTPGQGLQFLFEYFSETQRNKGNFPGRFSGRQFSNSRSEMNVSTLELGDSALYLCASSLYSVAGNSGSLNEQYFGPGTRLTVT.

The chain uses TRBV10-2 and TRBJ2-7; TRBD2 aligns across 11 bases. The germline CDR1 and CDR2 sequences are WSHSY and SAAADI. V lost 6 bases to trimming and J lost 3 bases; unmatched junction nucleotides: 4. This CDR3 has 14 amino acids. The CDR3 bases are TGCGCCAGCAGAAAAGGACTAGCGGGCTACGAGCAGTACTTC. Protein product: CASRKGLAGYEQYF.

This chain links TRBV30 with TRBJ1-1; D is undetermined. The CDR3 is made up of 14 amino acids. Trimming took off 0 bases at V and 7 bases at J, with 15 bases between the two ends. Germline V CDR1 and CDR2: GTSNPN, SVGIG (reference sequence). The chain's CDR3 is CAWSVGGPNLEAFF. In nucleotides, the CDR3 is TGTGCCTGGAGTGTAGGAGGCCCTAACCTTGAAGCTTTCTTT.

This sequence joins TRBV9 and TRBJ1-2, with D hard to call. The germline V gene encodes CDR1 SGDLS and CDR2 YYNGEE. CDR3 size: 11 residues. V was pared by 3 bases and J by 7 bases, with 7 bases between. CDR3 sequence: CASSADTGYTF. As DNA, the CDR3 is TGTGCCAGCAGCGCTGATACTGGCTACACCTTC.

The chain is built from TRBV9 and TRBJ1-2; D is perhaps TRBD1 (5 bases). CDR1 is SGDLS and CDR2 is YYNGEE in the germline V gene. The CDR3 extends over 14 amino acids. V was pared by 0 bases and J by 5 bases, with 11 bases between. The CDR3 nucleotides are TGTGCCAGCAGCGTAGGTGGGCAGGGTTATGGCTACACCTTC. Encoded protein: CASSVGGQGYGYTF.